This T cell receptor beta chain was identified during a study of shared clonotypes between healthy human individuals. Study findings and constraints: It was observed that approximately 5% of naive CD4 clonotypes were shared across a handful of donors. Naive subsets tended to show greater estimated richness than memory subsets.

Remarks on this clone: Its cognate antigen is unknown. The sample contains more than one DNA sequence encoding this CDR3.

Authors' processing steps: Filtering differed for immunoSEQ, which gave only junction sequences without quality scores. Generated by immunoSEQ multiplex PCR, the TCRdb table keeps only in-frame clones and is missing some. The V and J calls and clone size were taken over from that table, and D and trimming were inferred from the DNA. The sample has roughly 2,500,000 clones; 93% are singletons. Trimming took off 5 bases at V and 8 bases at J, with 18 bases between the two ends. The germline gives CDR1 MNHNS, CDR2 SASEGT. The CDR3 runs to 14 residues. The genes are TRBV6-1 and TRBJ1-2; D ambiguous. Sequencing was performed on naive CD4+ T cells from PBMCs. Regarding subset: CD45RA+ positively selected. This receptor was identified in a man aged 18 to 30 in good health. Some clones in this sample may be carry-over from other donors' samples. The CDR3 protein is CASSTDQGIGGYTF. The CDR3 region has the DNA TGTGCCAGCAGTACCGATCAAGGTATCGGGGGCTACACCTTC.